This T cell receptor (beta chain) was sequenced in a study of cytomegalovirus exposure and HLA in healthy donors. Findings and limits, study-wide: CMV serostatus was the only recorded immune exposure for donors. Previous analysis showed most TCR beta V segments were productive about 90% or about 30% of the time. Association with HLA alleles at 0.05 false discovery rate was found for approximately 18,000 TCR beta sequences in a later analysis.

Amplification used 60 Vbeta primers and 13 Jbeta primers. Libraries were prepared by immunoSEQ multiplex PCR; TCRdb keeps only in-frame clonotypes and omits some of them. Recorded here are 130,000 to 150,000 clones; the top ten clones represent about 0.96%. Regarding this clone: Its target is unknown.

Trimming pared 4 bases from V and 4 bases from J, leaving 13 bases between. Germline V gives CDR1 SQVTM, CDR2 ANQGSEA. This CDR3 comprises 14 residues. This chain uses TRBV29-1 with TRBJ2-2; possibly TRBD2 for D (5 bases). This TCR derives from a male donor in good health and CMV-seronegative. The source material was PBMCs. This CDR3 is CSVGEYAGTGELFF. CDR3 DNA sequence: TGCAGCGTTGGGGAATATGCGGGCACCGGGGAGCTGTTTTTT.